Below are 13 T cell receptor beta chains sequenced from a single sample in a study of vaccination and CD4 T cells after COVID-19. The Oncomine TCR Beta short-read assay generated sequence data from the DNA of cultured CD4+ T cells. TCRdb re-derived calls from the PCR reads in MiXCR, one entry per CDR3 protein. The sample holds 20,000 to 25,000 distinct CDR3 sequences, about 35% seen once. No antigen has been identified for these receptors. This sample's time point: late sampling 161 to 241 days after vaccination in a few convalescent patients. The sample's treatment: roughly nine-day PBMC culture with coronavirus spike peptide pools or control peptides (ViraFEST assay). The source was CD4+ T cells from blood, cultured in vitro, collected about 7 months after SARS-CoV-2 vaccination. All receptors come from a human donor who had recovered from COVID-19.

Only a few counts were recorded for this clonotype. The chain couples TRBV10-2 to TRBJ1-2, with a weak D call TRBD1 (6 bases). This CDR3 spans 16 amino acids. Trimming cost V 1 base and J 4 bases, with 16 bases left between them. Germline loops: CDR1 WSHSY, CDR2 SAAADI. CDR3 DNA sequence: TGCGCCAGCAGTGAGTTAGGCCAGGGGCCACCCTATGGCTACACCTTC. Protein product: CASSELGQGPPYGYTF.

This clonotype showed up just once. The J gene is TRBJ2-5, the V gene TRBV18, with 11 positions matching TRBD2. This CDR3 spans 15 amino acids. The V segment lost 5 bases and the J segment 3 bases; nucleotides outside the gene matches: 5. The germline V gene has CDR1 KGHSH and CDR2 LQKENI. The CDR3 spells CASSSTGLAEETQYF. Written as DNA, the CDR3 is TGTGCCAGCTCATCCACGGGACTAGCGGAAGAGACCCAGTACTTC.

A few counts support this clonotype. J is TRBJ2-3 and V is TRBV7-2; D gene uncertain. V was trimmed by 3 bases and J by 6 bases, leaving 10 bases between them. The CDR3 has 13 residues. The V gene's germline CDR1 is SGHTA and CDR2 FQGNSA. In DNA, the CDR3 is TGTGCCAGCAGCTTGGCCCGGTCGGATACGCAGTATTTT. It yields the protein CASSLARSDTQYF.

The J gene is TRBJ2-3, the V gene TRBV6-1, with TRBD1 identical over 9 bases. This CDR3 comprises 15 residues. V lost 6 bases, J lost 4 bases, and 8 bases stayed unmatched. Germline V gene lookup returns CDR1 MNHNS and CDR2 SASEGT. The CDR3 nucleotides are TGTGCCAGCAGCCCTCCGGGACAGGGATCAGATACGCAGTATTTT. Translation gives CASSPPGQGSDTQYF.

This clonotype was observed a single time. The V call is TRBV6-5, the J call TRBJ1-1, with a tentative D call TRBD1 (5 bases). V was cut by 0 bases and J by 5 bases, with 16 bases left in between. The CDR3 length is 16 residues. Per the germline V gene, CDR1 is MNHEY and CDR2 is SVGAGI. The CDR3 sequence is CASSYSNGGRITEAFF. The CDR3 DNA sequence: TGTGCCAGCAGTTACTCGAATGGGGGTCGGATAACTGAAGCTTTCTTT.

This clonotype was seen a few times. The CDR3 DNA is TGCAGTGACCGGGAGGGGAACACTGAAGCTTTCTTT. This encodes CSDREGNTEAFF. V usage is TRBV20-1 and J usage is TRBJ1-1, with D unclear. CDR1 and CDR2 (germline): DFQATT, SNEGSKA (reference sequence). V was cut by 7 bases and J by 1 base, with 10 bases left in between. The CDR3 totals 12 residues.

This clonotype was detected a few times. The chain is built from TRBV7-6 and TRBJ2-7, with D perhaps TRBD1 (5 bases). Trimming took off 4 bases at V and 3 bases at J, with 10 bases between the two ends. In germline, CDR1 is SGHVS, CDR2 FNYEAQ. The CDR3 totals 13 residues. CDR3 residues: CASSSSRGYEQYF. CDR3 nucleotides: TGTGCCAGCAGCTCATCAAGGGGCTACGAGCAGTACTTC.

This clonotype appeared a few times. The V gene is TRBV6-5, the J gene TRBJ2-5; D not certain. With 1 base removed from V and 5 bases from J, the gap between germline ends came to 2 bases. Per the germline V gene, CDR1 is MNHEY and CDR2 is SVGAGI. The CDR3 extends over 11 amino acids. Here the CDR3 reads CASSYYETQYF. CDR3 DNA: TGTGCCAGCAGTTACTACGAGACCCAGTACTTC.

Only a few counts were recorded for this clonotype. The V call is TRBV15, the J call TRBJ1-6, with 8 bases lining up with TRBD1. V was pared by 0 bases and J by 8 bases, with 6 bases of the junction left unmatched. Germline assignment: CDR1 LNHNV and CDR2 YYDKDF (reference sequence). The CDR3 is 16 residues long. The CDR3 reads CATSRDLTGEDSPLHF. Here the CDR3 DNA reads TGTGCCACCAGCAGAGACCTGACAGGGGAAGATTCACCCCTCCACTTT.

The chain joins TRBV7-6 to TRBJ2-3; maybe TRBD1 (7 bases). Deletions cut 5 bases from V and 5 bases from J, with 20 bases between. Germline loops: CDR1 SGHVS, CDR2 FNYEAQ. This CDR3 contains 16 residues. CDR3 protein: CASSPGWRGLGDTQYF. As DNA, the CDR3 is TGTGCCAGCAGCCCGGGGTGGAGGGGGCTTGGAGATACGCAGTATTTT.

The gene calls are TRBV28 and TRBJ2-1; TRBD2 aligns across 15 bases. The V gene's germline CDR1 is MDHEN and CDR2 SYDVKM. This CDR3 has 15 residues. V was clipped by 5 bases and J by 8 bases; unmatched bases: 4. CDR3 loop: CASSAGTSGGHEQFF. The CDR3 DNA reads as TGTGCCAGCAGTGCCGGGACTAGCGGGGGGCATGAGCAGTTCTTC.

This rearrangement joins TRBV15 to TRBJ2-3; a weak D match, TRBD1 (6 bases). CDR3 length: 17 residues. The ends were cut back, 6 bases at V and 4 bases at J, with 23 bases in the middle. Per the germline V gene, CDR1 is LNHNV and CDR2 is YYDKDF (reference sequence). The CDR3 DNA sequence: TGTGCCACCAGACGATTACAGGGTACGGATTTGGCAGATACGCAGTATTTT. Residues: CATRRLQGTDLADTQYF.

This sequence joins TRBV20-1 and TRBJ2-6, with D uncertain. CDR1 DFQATT and CDR2 SNEGSKA come from the germline V gene (reference sequence). V was trimmed by 1 base and J by 1 base, leaving 8 bases between them. This CDR3 spans 15 amino acids. The CDR3 bases are TGCAGTGCTAGAGTACAGATATCTGGGGCCAACGTCCTGACTTTC. Residues: CSARVQISGANVLTF.